This entry features one T cell receptor beta chain sequence. The antigen is unknown. From its re-call of the 5' RACE reads, TCRdb lists each CDR3 protein once, without DNA. This table holds nearly 450,000 distinct CDR3 sequences. Germline V lookup: CDR1 LGHNA, CDR2 YNFKEQ. The CDR3 runs to 17 residues. This sample was included in a study of monozygotic twins with inflammatory bowel disease. Per donor, less than 3 ml of blood was collected and frozen. Findings and caveats of the study: Especially with disease activity, IBD patients had fewer clonotypes in common with others than healthy twins did. Among patients, repertoires may have gained variability from differing immunosuppressive treatments.

The sample taken for sequencing was blood. The J gene is TRBJ2-3, the V gene TRBV4-2; TCRdb picks TRBD2, but there is no DNA to check that call. This sequence was found in a human donor with ulcerative colitis or Crohn's disease, or a healthy co-twin of an affected twin (not recorded which). The CDR3 sequence: CASSQSVLAGGEDTQYF.